The TCR beta chain under discussion was sequenced for a study of cytomegalovirus exposure and HLA in healthy donors. The PCR made use of 60 Vbeta and 13 Jbeta primers. Original handling: Unique TCR beta chains totaled about 73 million in a later count, with roughly 11 million of them shared. Assay: immunoSEQ multiplex PCR; the TCRdb copy retains only in-frame clones and omits some. The V and J calls and clone size are taken from that table; D and trimming were inferred from the DNA. The sample lists roughly 90,000 clones; about 87% were seen once. Germline CDR1 reads SGDLS; CDR2 reads YYNGEE. The V gene lost 2 bases and the J gene lost 10 bases, with 13 bases spanning the gap. The length of the CDR3 is 14 residues.

The receptor was isolated from a man between 18 and 35 years old in good health and CMV-seronegative. The V and J genes are TRBV9 and TRBJ1-6, with TRBD1 as a possible D gene (6 bases). Sequencing used PBMCs. The CDR3 sequence: CASSVGTPASPLHF. The CDR3 DNA is TGTGCCAGCAGCGTGGGGACACCCGCCTCACCCCTCCACTTT.